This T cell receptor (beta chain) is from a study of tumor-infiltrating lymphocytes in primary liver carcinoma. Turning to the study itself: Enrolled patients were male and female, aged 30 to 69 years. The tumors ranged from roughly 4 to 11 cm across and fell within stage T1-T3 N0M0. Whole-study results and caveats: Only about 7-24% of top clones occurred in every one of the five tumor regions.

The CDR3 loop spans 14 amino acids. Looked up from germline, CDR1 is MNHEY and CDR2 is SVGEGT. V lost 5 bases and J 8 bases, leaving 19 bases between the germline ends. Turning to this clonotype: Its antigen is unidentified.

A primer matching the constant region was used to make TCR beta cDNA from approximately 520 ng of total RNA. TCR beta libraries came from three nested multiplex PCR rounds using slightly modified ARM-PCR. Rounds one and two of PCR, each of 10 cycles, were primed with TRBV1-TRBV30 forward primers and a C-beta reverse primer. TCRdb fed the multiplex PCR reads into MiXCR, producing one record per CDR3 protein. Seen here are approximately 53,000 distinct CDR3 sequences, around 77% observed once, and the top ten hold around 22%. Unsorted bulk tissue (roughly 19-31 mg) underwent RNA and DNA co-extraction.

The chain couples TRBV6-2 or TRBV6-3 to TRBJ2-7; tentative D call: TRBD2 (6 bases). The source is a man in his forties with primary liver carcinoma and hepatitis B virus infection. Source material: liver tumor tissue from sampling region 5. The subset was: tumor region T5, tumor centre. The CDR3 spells CASSIAEGLGKQYF. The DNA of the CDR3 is TGTGCCAGCAGTATAGCGGAAGGACTCGGCAAGCAGTACTTC.